This TCR beta chain was sequenced during a study of PD-L1 blockade in urothelial cancer. Study summary: Most of the 29 patients were men with bladder-origin urothelial cancer. Study patients had been treated with 0 to 3 previous chemotherapy regimens.

The data were produced by immunoSEQ multiplex PCR, yet TCRdb's version contains in-frame clones alone and is incomplete. The table lists under 40,000 clones, around 87% of them singletons, with more than 3% in the top ten. The CDR3 runs 13 residues. Germline V CDR1 and CDR2: SGHDN, FVKESK. V was pared by 0 bases and J by 4 bases, with 6 bases between. This clone was counted between two and nine times. This sample comprised PBMCs, obtained around atezolizumab (anti-PD-L1) treatment. The rearrangement uses TRBV14 and TRBJ1-2; D remains ambiguous. The TCR sequence derives from a man aged 45-65 years with urothelial cancer. CDR3 nucleotide sequence: TGTGCCAGCAGCCAAGATTACAGCTATGGCTACACCTTC. Encoded protein: CASSQDYSYGYTF.